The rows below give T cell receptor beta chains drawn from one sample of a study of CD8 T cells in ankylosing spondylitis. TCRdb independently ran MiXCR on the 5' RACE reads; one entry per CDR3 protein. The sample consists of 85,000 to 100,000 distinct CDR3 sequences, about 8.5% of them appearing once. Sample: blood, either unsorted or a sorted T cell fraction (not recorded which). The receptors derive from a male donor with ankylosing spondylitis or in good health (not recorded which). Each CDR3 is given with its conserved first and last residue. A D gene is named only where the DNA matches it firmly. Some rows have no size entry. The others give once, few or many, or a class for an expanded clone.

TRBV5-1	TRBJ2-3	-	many	CASSLGSSIYTQYF	TGCGCCAGCAGCTTGGGTTCTAGCATATATACGCAGTATTTT
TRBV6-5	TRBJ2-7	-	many	CASSFNLVGEQYF	TGTGCCAGCAGTTTTAACCTCGTCGGCGAGCAGTACTTC
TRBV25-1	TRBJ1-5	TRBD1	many	CASNTGGPRGYDQPQHF	TGTGCCAGCAACACAGGGGGTCCCCGAGGCTACGATCAGCCCCAGCATTTT
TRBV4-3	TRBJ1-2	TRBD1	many	CASSQAKTGTGDGYGYTF	TGCGCCAGCAGCCAAGCTAAAACCGGGACAGGGGACGGCTATGGCTACACCTTC
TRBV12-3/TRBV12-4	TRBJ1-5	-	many	CASSLYSGQPQHF	TGTGCCAGCAGTTTGTATTCGGGCCAGCCCCAGCATTTT
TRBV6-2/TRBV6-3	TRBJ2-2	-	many	CASSYFGGNTGELFF	TGTGCCAGCAGCTACTTTGGAGGGAACACCGGGGAGCTGTTTTTT
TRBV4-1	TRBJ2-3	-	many	CASSQDRSSTDTQYF	TGCGCCAGCAGCCAAGATAGATCTAGCACAGATACGCAGTATTTT
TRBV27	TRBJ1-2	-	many	CASSRHLSGQSVEGYGYTF	TGTGCCAGCAGTCGTCACCTTTCCGGACAGTCGGTGGAGGGATATGGCTACACCTTC
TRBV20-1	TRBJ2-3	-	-	CSAMKLSGTDTQYF	TGCAGTGCTATGAAGCTCTCGGGCACAGATACGCAGTATTTT
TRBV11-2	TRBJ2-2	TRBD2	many	CASSFSLSGGLARTGELFF	TGTGCCAGCAGCTTTTCCCTATCTGGCGGACTAGCGAGAACCGGGGAGCTGTTTTTT
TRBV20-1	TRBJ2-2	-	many	CSAPRDGNTGELFF	TGCAGTGCCCCCCGGGACGGGAACACCGGGGAGCTGTTTTTT
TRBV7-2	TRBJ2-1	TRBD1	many	CASSVLGTGIYNEQFF	TGTGCCAGCAGCGTTCTTGGGACAGGGATCTACAATGAGCAGTTCTTC
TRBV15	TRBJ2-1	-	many	CATSRRALGDEQFF	TGTGCCACCAGCCGGCGTGCGTTGGGGGATGAGCAGTTCTTC
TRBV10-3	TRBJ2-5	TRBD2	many	CAISSFSGVTQGTQYF	TGTGCCATCAGTAGCTTTAGCGGGGTGACCCAAGGAACCCAGTACTTC
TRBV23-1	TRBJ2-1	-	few	CATAEGGLNEQFF	TGCGCCACCGCGGAGGGGGGGCTCAATGAGCAGTTCTTC
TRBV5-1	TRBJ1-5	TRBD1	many	CASRFDREDQPQHF	TGCGCCAGCAGATTCGACAGGGAAGATCAGCCCCAGCATTTT
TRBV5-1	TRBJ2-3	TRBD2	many	CASSRVGLASSDTQYF	TGCGCCAGCAGCAGGGTTGGACTAGCGTCATCAGATACGCAGTATTTT
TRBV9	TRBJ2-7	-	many	CASSVGSGATYEQYF	TGTGCCAGCAGCGTAGGATCCGGAGCTACCTACGAGCAGTACTTC
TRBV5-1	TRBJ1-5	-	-	CASSLDTNQPQHF	TGCGCCAGCAGCTTGGATACGAATCAGCCCCAGCATTTT
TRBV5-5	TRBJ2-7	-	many	CASSLTPGVGVGEQYF	TGTGCCAGCAGCTTAACACCAGGCGTGGGGGTGGGCGAGCAGTACTTC
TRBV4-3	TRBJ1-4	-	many	CASSQALTTGTQKLFF	TGCGCCAGCAGCCAAGCTTTGACCACGGGGACACAAAAACTGTTTTTT
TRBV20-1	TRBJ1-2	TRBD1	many	CSARGGDPWGYTF	TGCAGTGCTCGAGGGGGCGACCCTTGGGGCTACACCTTC
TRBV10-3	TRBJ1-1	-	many	CAISDYHEGEAFF	TGTGCCATCAGTGACTACCATGAGGGAGAAGCTTTCTTT
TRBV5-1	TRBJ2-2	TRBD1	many	CASRQGASNTGELFF	TGCGCCAGCCGACAGGGGGCGAGTAACACCGGGGAGCTGTTTTTT
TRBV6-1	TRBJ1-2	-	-	CASSPDRTHYGYTF	TGTGCCAGCAGCCCTGACAGGACCCACTATGGCTACACCTTC
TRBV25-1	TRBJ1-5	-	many	CASSESPSNQPQHF	TGTGCCAGCAGTGAATCCCCGAGCAATCAGCCCCAGCATTTT
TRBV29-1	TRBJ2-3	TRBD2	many	CSTQRGGSDTQYF	TGCAGCACCCAGCGGGGGGGCTCAGATACGCAGTATTTT
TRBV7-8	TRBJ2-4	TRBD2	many	CASSLRRELAKNIQYF	TGTGCCAGCAGCTTAAGGCGGGAGCTAGCCAAAAACATTCAGTACTTC
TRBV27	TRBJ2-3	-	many	CASRGDWADTQYF	TGTGCCAGCAGAGGGGATTGGGCAGATACGCAGTATTTT
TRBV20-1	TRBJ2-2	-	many	CSASTTGELFF	TGCAGTGCCTCGACCACTGGGGAGCTGTTTTTT
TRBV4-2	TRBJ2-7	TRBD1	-	CASSQADREADEQYF	TGTGCCAGCAGCCAAGCGGACAGGGAAGCCGACGAGCAGTACTTC
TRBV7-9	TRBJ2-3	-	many	CASSGLGNRATDTQYF	TGTGCCAGCAGCGGCCTCGGAAACCGGGCCACAGATACGCAGTATTTT
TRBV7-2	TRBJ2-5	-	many	CASSLRPKETQYF	TGTGCCAGCAGCTTACGGCCTAAAGAGACCCAGTACTTC
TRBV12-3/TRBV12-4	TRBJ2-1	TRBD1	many	CASSPTFSHRGRKYNEQFF	TGTGCCAGCAGTCCTACCTTCTCTCACAGGGGCCGCAAATACAATGAGCAGTTCTTC
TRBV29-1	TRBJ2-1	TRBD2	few	CSVSRSGNRDNEQFF	TGCAGCGTTTCCCGGAGCGGGAATCGAGACAATGAGCAGTTCTTC
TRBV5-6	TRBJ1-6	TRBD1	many	CASSFGTGVIVSPLHF	TGTGCCAGCAGCTTCGGGACAGGGGTAATTGTTTCACCCCTCCACTTT
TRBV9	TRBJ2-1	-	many	CASSLGWIYNEQFF	TGTGCCAGCAGCCTGGGGTGGATCTACAATGAGCAGTTCTTC
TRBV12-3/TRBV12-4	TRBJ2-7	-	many	CASRKLGHSYEQYF	TGTGCCAGCCGGAAACTGGGACACTCCTACGAGCAGTACTTC
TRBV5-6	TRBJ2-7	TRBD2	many	CASRRTSGRLSYEQYF	TGTGCCAGCAGGCGGACTAGCGGGAGGCTCTCCTACGAGCAGTACTTC
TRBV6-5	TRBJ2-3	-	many	CASSYSRRVPTDTQYF	TGTGCCAGCAGTTACTCCCGAAGGGTCCCCACAGATACGCAGTATTTT
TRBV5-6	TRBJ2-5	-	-	CASSLGRSTETQYF	TGTGCCAGCAGCTTGGGGCGTAGCACGGAGACCCAGTACTTC
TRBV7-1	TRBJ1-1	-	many	CASSSSLNTEAFF	TGTGCCAGCAGCTCTTCGTTGAACACTGAAGCTTTCTTT
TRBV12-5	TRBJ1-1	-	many	CASGYPHRDGYTEAFF	TGTGCTAGTGGTTATCCTCACAGGGATGGGTACACTGAAGCTTTCTTT
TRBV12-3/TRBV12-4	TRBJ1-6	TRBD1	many	CASSSRDRVSPLHF	TGTGCCAGCAGTTCCAGGGACAGGGTATCACCCCTCCACTTT
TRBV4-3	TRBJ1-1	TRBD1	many	CATRGVADTEAFF	TGCGCCACCAGGGGGGTTGCGGACACTGAAGCTTTCTTT
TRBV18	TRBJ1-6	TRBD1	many	CASSPLDRARNSPLHF	TGTGCCAGCTCACCACTGGACAGGGCAAGGAATTCACCCCTCCACTTT
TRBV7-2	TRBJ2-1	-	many	CASSPTETGNNEQFF	TGTGCCAGCAGCCCGACCGAAACAGGGAACAATGAGCAGTTCTTC